This T cell receptor (beta chain) stems from a study of T cells in Graves' hyperthyroidism and ophthalmopathy. Amplification of TCR beta CDR3 regions was performed using RNA transcripts as template. Using the HTBI primer set, a first-round RT-PCR was run on the TCR CDR3. One entry per CDR3 protein results from TCRdb running MiXCR on the multiplex PCR reads. The repertoire holds about 550,000 distinct CDR3 sequences, with less than 25% as singletons. V was pared by 7 bases and J by 5 bases, with 33 bases between. This CDR3 contains 20 residues. Germline V CDR1 and CDR2: LNHDA, SQIVND (reference sequence).

The sample consisted of blood. V and J are TRBV19 and TRBJ1-5, with a possible D match to TRBD1 (6 bases). This TCR derives from a man younger than 30 with Graves' hyperthyroidism. The CDR3 nucleotides read TGTGCCAGTACCCACTTCCCCGTGGGGGCCGCTCCGCAGCGAGATCAGCCCCAGCATTTT. Amino acids: CASTHFPVGAAPQRDQPQHF.